This passage covers 29 T cell receptor beta chains from one sample sequenced in a study of OX40 agonist ivuxolimab in advanced cancers. Data came from immunoSEQ multiplex PCR; TCRdb stores just in-frame clones and leaves some out. The sample lists over 60,000 clones; about 85% were seen once. The sample was CD4+ or CD8+ T cells sorted from blood, taken in a trial of the OX40 agonist ivuxolimab. The source of these receptors is an adult with an advanced solid tumor such as melanoma, head and neck, liver or kidney cancer.

This clone was counted once. The chain recombines TRBV19 with TRBJ2-6; D gene ambiguous. Trimming cost V 7 bases and J 3 bases, with 16 bases left between them. CDR1 is LNHDA and CDR2 is SQIVND in the germline V gene (reference sequence). This CDR3 is 16 amino acids long. CDR3 coding DNA: TGTGCCAGTATACCCACCCCTATCGGTGGGGCCAACGTCCTGACTTTC. Its protein product is CASIPTPIGGANVLTF.

The chain carries TRBV5-6 and TRBJ2-2; TRBD1 agrees at 9 bases. V shed 3 bases, J shed 6 bases, and the junction held 6 bases outside the gene matches. The CDR3 covers 15 residues. CDR1 and CDR2 from the germline V gene are SGHDT and YYEEEE. The CDR3 coding sequence is TGTGCCAGCAGCTCCGGGACAGGGTTATCCGGGGAGCTGTTTTTT. It codes for CASSSGTGLSGELFF.

The chain carries TRBV27 and TRBJ2-7; D not resolved. This CDR3 is built from 13 residues. The germline V gene has CDR1 MNHEY and CDR2 SMNVEV (reference sequence). V lost 2 bases and J 3 bases, leaving 8 bases between the germline ends. This chain's CDR3 is CASSLKRNYEQYF. The CDR3 DNA sequence: TGTGCCAGCAGTTTAAAAAGAAACTACGAGCAGTACTTC.

V usage is TRBV7-2 and J usage is TRBJ2-4; D is uncertain. This CDR3 is built from 15 residues. Germline V gene lookup returns CDR1 SGHTA and CDR2 FQGNSA. V dropped 5 bases and J dropped 0 bases, with 11 bases sitting between them. In nucleotides, the CDR3 is TGTGCCAGCAGCCGAGGTCAGTTAGCCAAAAACATTCAGTACTTC. Translated: CASSRGQLAKNIQYF.

The table lists this clone with a few counts. The chain employs TRBV2 and TRBJ2-2; TRBD2 agrees at 7 bases. Germline V gene sequence: CDR1 SNHLY, CDR2 FYNNEI. This CDR3 spans 15 amino acids. Trimming cost V 8 bases and J 2 bases; bases outside gene matches: 8. The CDR3 coding sequence is TGTGCCAGCCATGGACTAGGCCAAAACACCGGGGAGCTGTTTTTT. It yields the protein CASHGLGQNTGELFF.

This chain's CDR3 is CASSGTRGMNTEAFF. The CDR3 DNA is TGTGCCAGCAGCGGAACCAGGGGGATGAACACTGAAGCTTTCTTT. This chain joins TRBV6-6 and TRBJ1-1; 7 nucleotides align to TRBD1. Unmatched junction bases numbered 7, after V lost 6 bases and J lost 0 bases. Germline assignment: CDR1 MNHNY and CDR2 SVGAGI (reference sequence). This CDR3 contains 15 residues.

V and J are TRBV9 and TRBJ2-1; 8 bases line up with TRBD1. Germline lookup yields CDR1 SGDLS and CDR2 YYNGEE. This CDR3 has 15 amino acids. Germline trimming cut 1 base from V and 9 bases from J; bases unmatched to any gene: 9. The CDR3 region is CASSVPGTGVGEQFF. CDR3 DNA sequence: TGTGCCAGCAGCGTACCCGGGACAGGAGTAGGTGAGCAGTTCTTC.

The chain uses TRBV7-3 and TRBJ1-1, with no clear D. V was clipped by 4 bases and J by 0 bases, with 12 bases between them. CDR1 and CDR2 (germline): SGHTA, FQGTGA. The CDR3 loop spans 15 amino acids. In nucleotides, the CDR3 is TGTGCCAGCAGCTCCCGACCCCCGATGAACACTGAAGCTTTCTTT. Its protein product is CASSSRPPMNTEAFF.

V and J are TRBV28 and TRBJ1-1; 7 nucleotides align to TRBD1. The CDR3 is made up of 14 amino acids. CDR1 is MDHEN, CDR2 SYDVKM, per germline. V trimming: 7 bases; J trimming: 5 bases; junction bases outside the gene matches: 10. DNA of the CDR3: TGTGCCAGCAAGAGAGACAGGGATGGTACTGAAGCTTTCTTT. It translates to CASKRDRDGTEAFF.

This chain uses TRBV18 with TRBJ2-7, with D maybe TRBD2 (7 bases). Trimming left V 1 base short and J 5 bases short, with 18 bases between. Germline CDR1 KGHSH, CDR2 LQKENI. This CDR3 has 16 residues. The CDR3 region has the DNA TGTGCCAGCTCACCACAAGGGGGGGCTGTAGTCGACGAGCAGTACTTC. Translated, it gives CASSPQGGAVVDEQYF.

V and J are TRBV7-3 and TRBJ2-2; 9 nucleotides agree with TRBD2. The V gene end was trimmed by 0 bases and the J gene end by 4 bases; junction bases not matched to a gene: 0. This CDR3 contains 15 residues. CDR1 SGHTA and CDR2 FQGTGA come from the germline V gene. The CDR3 protein is CASSLTREGTGELFF. The CDR3 DNA is TGTGCCAGCAGCTTAACGCGGGAGGGCACCGGGGAGCTGTTTTTT.

CDR3 region: CASSLGSNTGELFF. The DNA for the CDR3 is TGTGCCAGCAGCTTAGGTAGTAACACCGGGGAGCTGTTTTTT. V usage is TRBV11-3 and J usage is TRBJ2-2; the D is unclear. Trimming left V 1 base short and J 2 bases short, with 5 bases between. This CDR3 has 14 residues. Per germline, CDR1 SGHNT and CDR2 YENEEA. The full variable domain, rest sourced from reference TRBV11-3 and TRBJ2-2, is EAGVVQSPRYKIIEKKQPVAFWCNPISGHNTLYWYLQNLGQGPELLIRYENEEAVDDSQLPKDRFSAERLKGVDSTLKIQPAELGDSAVYLCASSLGSNTGELFFGEGSRLTVL.

V is TRBV5-1 and J is TRBJ2-7, with 7 bases fitting TRBD1. V shed 0 bases and J 2 bases; nucleotides not matched to a gene: 5. This CDR3 comprises 15 residues. Per the germline V gene, CDR1 is SGHRS and CDR2 is YFSETQ. In DNA form, the CDR3 reads TGCGCCAGCAGCTTGGGACAGGGCCTACCCTACGAGCAGTACTTC. This translates into CASSLGQGLPYEQYF.

This clone was observed once. The CDR3 DNA reads as TGCGCCAGCAGCCAAAGGCAGGGCGGGGAGCTGTTTTTT. It codes for CASSQRQGGELFF. This chain links TRBV4-1 with TRBJ2-2; possibly TRBD1 for D (5 bases). This CDR3 comprises 13 residues. Germline CDR1 MGHRA, CDR2 YSYEKL. V was clipped by 2 bases and J by 7 bases, with 8 bases between them.

CDR3 bases: TGTGCCAGCAGCGTCCAGGGGACGGAGACCCAGTACTTC. Protein: CASSVQGTETQYF. The genes are TRBV9 and TRBJ2-5; a possible D gene is TRBD1 (6 bases). Trimming shortened V by 2 bases and J by 5 bases, and 10 bases separated the two germline ends. The CDR3 extends over 13 amino acids. CDR1 is SGDLS, CDR2 YYNGEE, per germline. Filled out from reference TRBV9 and TRBJ2-5, the complete variable domain reads DSGVTQTPKHLITATGQRVTLRCSPRSGDLSVYWYQQSLDQGLQFLIQYYNGEERAKGNILERFSAQQFPDLHSELNLSSLELGDSALYFCASSVQGTETQYFGPGTRLLVL.

The V gene is TRBV4-3, the J gene TRBJ1-5; tentatively, D is TRBD1 (5 bases). Between the trimmed V and J ends, which lost 3 bases and 8 bases, there was a span of 20 bases. The CDR3 is 16 residues long. Germline CDR1 is LGHNA and CDR2 is YSLEER. CDR3 DNA sequence: TGCGCCAGCAGCCAGGACTGGACACGGAGTTGGGAGCCCCAGCATTTT. As protein: CASSQDWTRSWEPQHF.

The chain carries TRBV30 and TRBJ1-4, with D possibly TRBD1 on 6 matching bases. The V end was cut by 4 bases, the J end by 5 bases, with 14 bases between. The V gene's germline CDR1 is GTSNPN and CDR2 SVGIG (reference sequence). The CDR3 consists of 14 residues. The CDR3 here is CAWNSGQLNEKLFF. Here the CDR3 DNA reads TGTGCCTGGAACTCGGGACAACTCAATGAAAAACTGTTTTTT.

This clone was observed a handful of times. V and J are TRBV11-3 and TRBJ1-1; no firm D call. Germline lookup yields CDR1 SGHNT and CDR2 YENEEA. V was pared by 4 bases and J by 1 base, with 4 bases between. The CDR3 runs to 12 residues. The CDR3 bases are TGTGCCAGCAGCTCGAGGAACACTGAAGCTTTCTTT. Encoded protein: CASSSRNTEAFF.

The rearrangement joins TRBV28 to TRBJ1-2; maybe TRBD1 (6 bases). The CDR3 consists of 15 residues. The germline gives CDR1 MDHEN, CDR2 SYDVKM. Trimming cost V 5 bases and J 2 bases, with 15 bases left between them. CDR3 bases: TGTGCCAGCAGTGGGGGCAGGGCGTCCAACTATGGCTACACCTTC. Its protein is CASSGGRASNYGYTF.

Here the CDR3 reads CASSTEMTVEKLFF. CDR3 DNA: TGTGCCAGCAGTACGGAAATGACTGTTGAAAAACTGTTTTTT. The V and J genes are TRBV6-5 and TRBJ1-4, with D unresolved. The ends were cut back, 5 bases at V and 7 bases at J, with 14 bases in the middle. CDR1 MNHEY and CDR2 SVGAGI come from the germline V gene. This CDR3 comprises 14 residues.

The chain links TRBV5-1 to TRBJ2-1, with TRBD2 as a possible D gene (7 bases). In germline, CDR1 is SGHRS, CDR2 YFSETQ. The CDR3 spans 15 residues. Deletions cut 5 bases from V and 5 bases from J, with 17 bases between. CDR3 sequence (DNA): TGCGCCAGCAGTCCCTTGGCGGGGGCCCACAATGAGCAGTTCTTC. Amino acid sequence: CASSPLAGAHNEQFF.

The rearrangement links TRBV7-9 to TRBJ2-1; D remains unclear. Germline V gene sequence: CDR1 SEHNR, CDR2 FQNEAQ (reference sequence). The CDR3 is made up of 18 amino acids. V lost 5 bases and J 0 bases, leaving 20 bases between the germline ends. The CDR3 sequence: CASSPPFRFTSSYNEQFF. The CDR3, as DNA: TGTGCCAGCAGCCCCCCGTTCAGATTCACCAGCTCCTACAATGAGCAGTTCTTC.

Only one count was recorded for this clone. The rearrangement joins TRBV28 to TRBJ1-2, with TRBD1 identical over 9 bases. The V and J ends lost 4 bases and 4 bases, in that order; junction bases with no gene match: 7. The CDR3 is 15 residues long. Looked up from germline, CDR1 is MDHEN and CDR2 is SYDVKM. CDR3: CASSSGTGTIYGYTF. CDR3 sequence (DNA): TGTGCCAGCAGTTCCGGGACAGGGACCATCTATGGCTACACCTTC.

In the case of this clone: The sample contains more than one DNA sequence encoding this CDR3. The chain employs TRBV28 and TRBJ1-5; TRBD1 matches at 9 bases. This CDR3 has 15 amino acids. V shed 3 bases and J 7 bases; nucleotides not matched to a gene: 7. Germline-derived CDR1 and CDR2 are MDHEN and SYDVKM. The CDR3 reads CASSLGGQGRQPQHF. For the CDR3, the DNA is TGTGCCAGCAGTTTGGGGGGACAGGGAAGACAGCCCCAGCATTTT.

The CDR3 DNA is TGTGCCAGCGGGGGACAGTTTTACGAGCAGTACTTC. Protein product: CASGGQFYEQYF. The gene calls are TRBV28 and TRBJ2-7; 7 positions agree with TRBD1. With 8 bases clipped from V and 4 bases from J, the junction kept 5 bases outside the gene matches. The CDR3 is made up of 12 amino acids. Germline CDR1 MDHEN, CDR2 SYDVKM.

This clone has more than one count but fewer than ten. This chain links TRBV6-1 with TRBJ1-4, with 9 bases lining up with TRBD1. With 4 bases clipped from V and 8 bases from J, the junction kept 8 bases outside the gene matches. CDR1 and CDR2 (germline): MNHNS, SASEGT. The CDR3 has 15 amino acids. The CDR3 is CASSATGGGEEKLFF. CDR3 bases: TGTGCCAGCAGTGCCACAGGGGGCGGTGAAGAAAAACTGTTTTTT.

CDR3 sequence (DNA): TGTGCCAGCTCACCACCTGCAGGGGGTATGACACCCCTCCACTTT. Residues: CASSPPAGGMTPLHF. This chain joins TRBV18 and TRBJ1-6; TRBD1 matches 7 bases. This CDR3 region has 15 residues. Germline CDR1 KGHSH, CDR2 LQKENI. Trimming took 0 bases from V and 11 from J; bases not matched to a gene: 7.

The rearrangement links TRBV28 to TRBJ2-2; 7 nucleotides agree with TRBD2. Germline V CDR1 and CDR2: MDHEN, SYDVKM. J was trimmed by 4 bases and V by 10 bases; bases with no gene match: 9. This CDR3 has 14 residues. For the CDR3, the DNA is TGTGCCATTACCCGGGGAGGGGTCACCGGGGAGCTGTTTTTT. Amino acids: CAITRGGVTGELFF.

The chain uses TRBV7-2 and TRBJ2-2; 11 nucleotides match TRBD2. V lost 5 bases and J lost 6; bases outside the gene matches: 5. CDR1 SGHTA and CDR2 FQGNSA come from the germline V gene. The CDR3 extends over 15 amino acids. As DNA, the CDR3 is TGTGCCAGCAGCATCTGGACTAGCGGGTCCGGGGAGCTGTTTTTT. Translation: CASSIWTSGSGELFF. The full variable domain, its missing parts supplied by reference TRBV7-2 and TRBJ2-2, is GAGVSQSPSNKVTEKGKDVELRCDPISGHTALYWYRQSLGQGLEFLIYFQGNSAPDKSGLPSDRFSAERTGGSVSTLTIQRTQQEDSAVYLCASSIWTSGSGELFFGEGSRLTVL.